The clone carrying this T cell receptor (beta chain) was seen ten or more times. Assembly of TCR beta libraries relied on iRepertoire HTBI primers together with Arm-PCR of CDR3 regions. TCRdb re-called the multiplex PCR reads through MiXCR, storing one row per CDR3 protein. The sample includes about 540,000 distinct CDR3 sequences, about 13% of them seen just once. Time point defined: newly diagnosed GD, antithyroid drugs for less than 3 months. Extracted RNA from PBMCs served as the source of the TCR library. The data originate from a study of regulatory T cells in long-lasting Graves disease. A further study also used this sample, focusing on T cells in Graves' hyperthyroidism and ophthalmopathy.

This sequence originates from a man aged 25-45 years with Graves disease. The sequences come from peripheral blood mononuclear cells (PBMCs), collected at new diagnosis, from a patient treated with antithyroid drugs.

The CDR3 coding sequence is TGTGCCAGCAGCCTTGAGGGACAGGGCCGGAATGAGCAGTTCTTC. Its translation is CASSLEGQGRNEQFF. The chain carries TRBV3-1 and TRBJ2-1; TRBD1 aligns across 9 bases. Looked up from germline, CDR1 is LGHDT and CDR2 is YNNKEL (reference sequence). The CDR3 has 15 amino acids. With V trimmed by 4 bases and J by 7 bases, 8 bases remained unmatched.